This T cell receptor beta chain is drawn from a study of shared clonotypes between healthy human individuals. Only in-frame clones appear in the TCRdb table, and some are missing; sequencing was by immunoSEQ multiplex PCR. The sample holds over 1.4 million clones, more than 95% seen once. CDR1 and CDR2 from the germline V gene are SGHKS and YYEKEE (reference sequence). V dropped 4 bases and J dropped 6; count of bases not matched to a gene: 10. The CDR3 is 15 amino acids. The V gene is TRBV5-5, the J gene TRBJ2-1; TRBD1 matches 7 bases. The TCR comes from a man aged 30 to 39 in good health. Sequencing was performed on naive CD4+ T cells sorted from blood. Subset of the sample: CD45RA+ positively selected. The CDR3 DNA is TGTGCCAGCAGCGTCGACAGGGTCTTTTTCAATGAGCAGTTCTTC. Protein: CASSVDRVFFNEQFF.